This T cell receptor (beta chain) was found in a study of radiotherapy plus CTLA-4 blockade in lung cancer. Study summary: Of all patients, 15% to 20% responded objectively and 30% to 35% showed disease control.

The CDR3 totals 15 residues. CDR1 and CDR2 (germline): SEHNR, FQNEAQ (reference sequence). The V gene end was trimmed by 1 base and the J gene end by 3 bases; junction bases not matched to a gene: 0. The assay was immunoSEQ multiplex PCR, and TCRdb's table has in-frame clones only and misses some. Of tens of thousands of clones listed, around four fifths were seen once; the top ten hold 0.65% to 1%. The chain carries TRBV7-9 and TRBJ2-2; 9 bases align to TRBD2. The TCR comes from a human donor with non-small cell lung cancer who had stable disease on radiotherapy plus ipilimumab. The sample in question was peripheral blood, obtained from a patient treated with radiotherapy plus ipilimumab. CDR3 sequence reads: CASSLGTSDTGELFF. DNA for the CDR3: TGTGCCAGCAGCTTAGGGACTAGCGACACCGGGGAGCTGTTTTTT.